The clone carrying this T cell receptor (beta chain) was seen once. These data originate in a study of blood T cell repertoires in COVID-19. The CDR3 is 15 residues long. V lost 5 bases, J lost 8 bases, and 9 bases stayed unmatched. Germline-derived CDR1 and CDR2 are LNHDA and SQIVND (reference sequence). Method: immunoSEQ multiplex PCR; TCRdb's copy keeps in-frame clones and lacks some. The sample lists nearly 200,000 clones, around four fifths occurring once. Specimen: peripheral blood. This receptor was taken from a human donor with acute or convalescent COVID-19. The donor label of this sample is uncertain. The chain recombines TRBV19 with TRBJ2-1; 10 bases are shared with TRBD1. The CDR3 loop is CASSGYRDRGHEQFF. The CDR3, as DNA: TGTGCCAGTAGTGGCTACCGGGACAGGGGCCATGAGCAGTTCTTC.